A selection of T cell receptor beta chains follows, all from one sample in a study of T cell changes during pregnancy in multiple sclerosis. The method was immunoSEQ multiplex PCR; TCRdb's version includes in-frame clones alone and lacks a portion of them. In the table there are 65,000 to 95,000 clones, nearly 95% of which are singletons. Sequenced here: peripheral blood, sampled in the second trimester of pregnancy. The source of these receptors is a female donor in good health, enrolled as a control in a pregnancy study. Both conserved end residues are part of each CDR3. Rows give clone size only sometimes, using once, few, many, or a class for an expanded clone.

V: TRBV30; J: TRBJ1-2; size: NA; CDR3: CAWSVGTGDYTF
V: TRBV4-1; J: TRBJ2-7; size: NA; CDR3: CASSQDHLQGGEQYF
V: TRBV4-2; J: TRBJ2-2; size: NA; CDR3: CASSQTTYSFTGELFF
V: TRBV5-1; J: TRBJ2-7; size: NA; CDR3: CASSPTGSYEQYF
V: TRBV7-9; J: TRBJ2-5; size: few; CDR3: CASSSTKTAQETQYF
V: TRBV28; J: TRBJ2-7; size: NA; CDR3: CASSSPRGGSYEQYF
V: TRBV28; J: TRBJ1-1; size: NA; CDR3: CASSSQGRSNTEAFF
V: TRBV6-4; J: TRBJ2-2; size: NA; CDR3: CASSERGDTGELFF
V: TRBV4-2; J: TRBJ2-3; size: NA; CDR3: CASSRDTGLAGGPVATQYF
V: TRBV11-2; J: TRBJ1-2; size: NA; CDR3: CASSSSDSYGYTF
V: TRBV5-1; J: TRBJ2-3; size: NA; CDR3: CASSLGGGADTQYF
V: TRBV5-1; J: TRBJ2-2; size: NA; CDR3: CASSLAGGANTGELFF
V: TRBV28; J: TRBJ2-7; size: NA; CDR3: CASSLKRGLYEQYF
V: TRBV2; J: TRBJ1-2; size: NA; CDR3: CASSARGGNYGYTF
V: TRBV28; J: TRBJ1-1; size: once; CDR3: CASSFRRSIMNTEAFF
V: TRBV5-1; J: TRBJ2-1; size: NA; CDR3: CASSYGTSGSLRNEQFF
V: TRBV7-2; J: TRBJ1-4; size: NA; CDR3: CASTAGGKTSTNEKLFF
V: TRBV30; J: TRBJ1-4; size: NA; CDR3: CAGTGRGGEKLFF
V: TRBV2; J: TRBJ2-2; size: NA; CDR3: CASADQNTGELFF